This TCR beta chain was sequenced during a study of early T cells in non-severe SARS-CoV-2 infection. Overall study context: Sequenced material consisted of bulk RNA (from unsorted whole blood), and chains were unpaired.

As for this clonotype: The antigen is unknown.

Attachment of unique molecular identifiers to individual cDNA molecules was performed. MiXCR was run by TCRdb on the 5' RACE reads, yielding one entry per CDR3 protein. The sample yields around 61,000 distinct CDR3 sequences, roughly 15% seen once. With 1 base removed from V and 7 bases from J, the gap between germline ends came to 11 bases. CDR3 length equals 14 residues. Germline values: CDR1 DFQATT, CDR2 SNEGSKA (reference sequence). Whole-study findings and limits: Reliance on VDJdb matching favored anti-spike CD8 responses; private and CD4 specificities were missed.

The receptor's source is an adult who was a healthcare worker with PCR-confirmed SARS-CoV-2 infection or an uninfected control (not recorded which). The sample was whole blood, taken at baseline. V and J are TRBV20-1 and TRBJ1-6; D not resolved. The CDR3 coding sequence is TGCAGTGCTAGAGTGATGGGTAGGAATTCACCCCTCCACTTT. Protein product: CSARVMGRNSPLHF.